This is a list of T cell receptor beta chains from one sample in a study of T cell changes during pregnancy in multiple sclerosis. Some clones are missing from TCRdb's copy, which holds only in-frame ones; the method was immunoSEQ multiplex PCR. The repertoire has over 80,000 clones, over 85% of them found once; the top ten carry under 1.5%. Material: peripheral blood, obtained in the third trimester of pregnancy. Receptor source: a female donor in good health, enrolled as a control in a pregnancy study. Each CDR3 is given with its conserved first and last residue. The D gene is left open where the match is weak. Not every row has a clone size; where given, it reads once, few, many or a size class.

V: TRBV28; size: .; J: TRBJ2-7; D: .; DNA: TGTGCCAGCAGTTTTTACAGGCCCTGGGTAGGTCTAACGTCCGAGCAGTACTTC; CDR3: CASSFYRPWVGLTSEQYF
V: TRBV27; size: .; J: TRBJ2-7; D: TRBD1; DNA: TGTGCCAGCAGTTTAGGACAGGGGGGTTACGAGCAGTACTTC; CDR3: CASSLGQGGYEQYF
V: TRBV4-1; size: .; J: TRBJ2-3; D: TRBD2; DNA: TGCGCCAGCAGGGTGGGACTAGCGGGAGGGCCAGATACGCAGTATTTT; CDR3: CASRVGLAGGPDTQYF
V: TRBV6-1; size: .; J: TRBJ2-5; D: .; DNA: TGTGCCAGCGAGTCTCGGGAGACCCAGTACTTC; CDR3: CASESRETQYF
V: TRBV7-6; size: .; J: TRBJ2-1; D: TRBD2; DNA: TGTGCCAGCAGCTTAAACCGCGGGAGTATCCGTCCAAATGAGCAGTTCTTC; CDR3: CASSLNRGSIRPNEQFF
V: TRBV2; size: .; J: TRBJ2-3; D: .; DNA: TGTGCCAGCAGTGAAGGCCCGTCATCAGCAGATACGCAGTATTTT; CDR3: CASSEGPSSADTQYF
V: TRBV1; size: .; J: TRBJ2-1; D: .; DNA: TGCACCAGCAGCCAAGATGATAGGAGAAGCGGGAGATACAATGAGCAGTTCTTC; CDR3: CTSSQDDRRSGRYNEQFF
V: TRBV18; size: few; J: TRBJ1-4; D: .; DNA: TGTGCCAGCTCAAGGAACAGGGTTAATGAAAAACTGTTTTTT; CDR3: CASSRNRVNEKLFF
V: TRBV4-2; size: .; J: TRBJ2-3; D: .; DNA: TGTGCCAGCAGCCTTCGAGCGGGCGCAGAGAGCACAGATACGCAGTATTTT; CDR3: CASSLRAGAESTDTQYF
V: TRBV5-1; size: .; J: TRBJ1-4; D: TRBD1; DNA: TGCGCCAGCAGCTTAATCGGGACAGGGTACGAAAAACTGTTTTTT; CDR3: CASSLIGTGYEKLFF
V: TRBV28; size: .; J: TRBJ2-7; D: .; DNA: TGTGCCAGCAGTTTTCAAGGGAGCTCCTACGAGCAGTACTTC; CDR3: CASSFQGSSYEQYF
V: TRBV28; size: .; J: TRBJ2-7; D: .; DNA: TGTGCCAGCAGTTCCCGAGACAGGTCCACCGAGCAGTACTTC; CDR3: CASSSRDRSTEQYF
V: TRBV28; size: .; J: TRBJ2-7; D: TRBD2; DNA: TGTGCCAGCAGTAAACCTCCGGGACTAGCGTTTTACGAGCAGTACTTC; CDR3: CASSKPPGLAFYEQYF
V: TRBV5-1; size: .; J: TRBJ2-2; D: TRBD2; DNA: TGCGCCAGCAGCTGGGGACTAGCGGGAGTCTTATCCGGGGAGCTGTTTTTT; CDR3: CASSWGLAGVLSGELFF
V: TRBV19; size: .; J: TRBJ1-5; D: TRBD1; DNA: TGTGCCAGTAGTACCTTTAGGACAGGTTCGGGACAGCCCCAGCATTTT; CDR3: CASSTFRTGSGQPQHF
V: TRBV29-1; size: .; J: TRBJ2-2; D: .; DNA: TGCAGCGTTGACAGGGTCACCGGGGAGCTGTTTTTT; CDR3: CSVDRVTGELFF
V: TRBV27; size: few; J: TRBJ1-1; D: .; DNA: TGTGCCAGCAGCCCTTGGGCTTTCCCGAACACTGAAGCTTTCTTT; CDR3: CASSPWAFPNTEAFF
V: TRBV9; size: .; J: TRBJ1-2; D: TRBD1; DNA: TGTGCCAGCAGCGCTACGACAGGGAACTATGGCTACACCTTC; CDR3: CASSATTGNYGYTF
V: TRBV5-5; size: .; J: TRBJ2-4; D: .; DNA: TGTGCCAGCAGCTTGGTCCCCCTTAACACCGATCCTAAAAACATTCAGTACTTC; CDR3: CASSLVPLNTDPKNIQYF
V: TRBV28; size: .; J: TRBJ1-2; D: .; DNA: TGTGCCAGCAACGTAAGGGTCAGGGTTGGCTACACCTTC; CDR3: CASNVRVRVGYTF
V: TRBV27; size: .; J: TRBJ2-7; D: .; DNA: TGTGCCAGCAGTTTAGAGGGCACCTACGAGCAGTACTTC; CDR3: CASSLEGTYEQYF
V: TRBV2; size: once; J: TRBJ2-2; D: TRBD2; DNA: TGTGCCAGCAGTGAAGCTAGCGGGAGGGCCGGCGGGGAGCTGTTTTTT; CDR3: CASSEASGRAGGELFF
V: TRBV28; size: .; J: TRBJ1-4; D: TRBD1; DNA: TGTGCCAGCAGTTCCTCAGGGGGTACTAATGAAAAACTGTTTTTT; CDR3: CASSSSGGTNEKLFF
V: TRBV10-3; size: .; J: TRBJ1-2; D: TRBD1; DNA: TGTGCCATCAACTTTGACAGGGTTTTTAACTATGGCTACACCTTC; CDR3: CAINFDRVFNYGYTF
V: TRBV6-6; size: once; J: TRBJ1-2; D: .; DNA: TGTGCCAGCACCCTCGCGGGGGGCATCTATGGCTACACCTTC; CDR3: CASTLAGGIYGYTF
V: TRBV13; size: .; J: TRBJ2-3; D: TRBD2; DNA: TGTGCCAGCAGCTCTGGACTAGCGGTAACAGATACGCAGTATTTT; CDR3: CASSSGLAVTDTQYF
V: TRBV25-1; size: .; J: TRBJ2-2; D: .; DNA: TGTGCCAGCAGTGAATCGGGGAGGGGGACGCCCGGGGAGCTGTTTTTT; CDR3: CASSESGRGTPGELFF
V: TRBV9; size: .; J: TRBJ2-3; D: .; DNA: TGTGCCAGCAGCGTAGAGGGCAGGGCGACGCAGTATTTT; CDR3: CASSVEGRATQYF
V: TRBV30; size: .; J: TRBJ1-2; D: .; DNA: TGTGCCTCCACTGGGGGGAAGGGTGGCTACACCTTC; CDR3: CASTGGKGGYTF
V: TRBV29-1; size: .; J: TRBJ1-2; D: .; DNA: TGCAGCGTCCTCGGGCCCAAGCACGGGAATGGCTACACCTTC; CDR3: CSVLGPKHGNGYTF
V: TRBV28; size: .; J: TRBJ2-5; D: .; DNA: TGTGCCAGCGCGGCGGGGGAGACCCAGTACTTC; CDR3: CASAAGETQYF
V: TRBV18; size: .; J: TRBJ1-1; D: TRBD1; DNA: TGTGCCAGCTCACCACCGGGACAGGGGTTCCCTGAAGCTTTCTTT; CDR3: CASSPPGQGFPEAFF
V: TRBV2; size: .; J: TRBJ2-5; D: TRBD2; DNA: TGTGCCAGCAGACGAGCGGGAGGCTCCCAAGAGACCCAGTACTTC; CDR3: CASRRAGGSQETQYF
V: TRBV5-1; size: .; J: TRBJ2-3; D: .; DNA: TGCGCCAGCAGCTTGAGGAGAGATACGCAGTATTTT; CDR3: CASSLRRDTQYF
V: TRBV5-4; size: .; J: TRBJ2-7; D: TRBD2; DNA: TGTGCCAGCAGGACTCCGGGACTAGCGGGAGGGCTTTACGAGCAGTACTTC; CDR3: CASRTPGLAGGLYEQYF
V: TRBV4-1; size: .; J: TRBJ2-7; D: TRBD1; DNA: TGCGCCAGCAGCCAAGCCGGGACAGGGGCCTACGAGCAGTACTTC; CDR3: CASSQAGTGAYEQYF
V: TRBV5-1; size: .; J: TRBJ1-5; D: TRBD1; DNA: TGCGCCAGCAGCGCGGGACAGAATCAGCCCCAGCATTTT; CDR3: CASSAGQNQPQHF
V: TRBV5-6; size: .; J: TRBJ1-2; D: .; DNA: TGTGCCAGCAGCTTGATGGGGGAGGGTGGCTACACCTTC; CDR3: CASSLMGEGGYTF
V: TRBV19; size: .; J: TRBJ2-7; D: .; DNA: TGTGCCAGTATTCAACAGGGTAGGGGTGTCGGGGTGGTCCCCTACGAGCAGTACTTC; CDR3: CASIQQGRGVGVVPYEQYF
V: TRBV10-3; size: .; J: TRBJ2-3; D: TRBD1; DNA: TGTGCCATAGGGACAGGGAACACAGATACGCAGTATTTT; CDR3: CAIGTGNTDTQYF
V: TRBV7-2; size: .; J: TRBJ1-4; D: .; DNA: TGTGCCAGCAGCTTAGATTGGAGTGAAAAACTGTTTTTT; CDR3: CASSLDWSEKLFF
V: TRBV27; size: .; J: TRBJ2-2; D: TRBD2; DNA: TGTGCCAGCAGTTTTACGACTAGCGGGAGGGCCCCCACCGGGGAGCTGTTTTTT; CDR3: CASSFTTSGRAPTGELFF
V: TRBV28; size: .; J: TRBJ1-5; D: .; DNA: TGTGCCAGCAGTTTATTCGACACCAAAAAATCGTATCAGCCCCAGCATTTT; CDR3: CASSLFDTKKSYQPQHF
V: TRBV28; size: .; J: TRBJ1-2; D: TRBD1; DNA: TGTGCCAGCAGTTCACCAACACGGGGGACAGGGGAAAACTATGGCTACACCTTC; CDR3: CASSSPTRGTGENYGYTF
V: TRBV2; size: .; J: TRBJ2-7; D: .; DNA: TGTGCCAGCAGTGTGGACAGCGAGCAGTACTTC; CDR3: CASSVDSEQYF
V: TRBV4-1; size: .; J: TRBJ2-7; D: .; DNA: TGCGCCAGCCGTCCCGAGAGCGGGCGACACGAGCAGTACTTC; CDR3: CASRPESGRHEQYF
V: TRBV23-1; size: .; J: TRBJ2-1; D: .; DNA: TGCGCCACCAGGGGAGGGGGTAGGGAGCAGTTCTTC; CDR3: CATRGGGREQFF
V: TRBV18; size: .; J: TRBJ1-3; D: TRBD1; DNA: TGTGCCAGCTCACCCGAAGGACAGGTTCTCTTCTCTGGAAACACCATATATTTT; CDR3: CASSPEGQVLFSGNTIYF
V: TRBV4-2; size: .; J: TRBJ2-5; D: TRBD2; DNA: TGTGCCAGCAGCCAAGGGACGGGACTAGCGGGGACCCAGTACTTC; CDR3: CASSQGTGLAGTQYF
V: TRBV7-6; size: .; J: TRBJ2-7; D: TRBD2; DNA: TGTGCCAGCAGCTTAGGCGCGGGAGAGGGTTACGAGCAGTACTTC; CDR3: CASSLGAGEGYEQYF
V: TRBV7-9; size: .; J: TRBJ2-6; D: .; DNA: TGTGCCAGCAGCTACCCCGGTGGGGCCAACGTCCTGACTTTC; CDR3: CASSYPGGANVLTF
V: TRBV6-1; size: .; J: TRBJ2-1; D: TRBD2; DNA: TGTGCCAGCAGTGATGGGACTAGCGGGAGAGTTCAAGAGCAGTTCTTC; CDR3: CASSDGTSGRVQEQFF
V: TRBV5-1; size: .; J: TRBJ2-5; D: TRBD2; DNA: TGCGCCAGCAGTACCGGGACTAGGGAGGAGACCCAGTACTTC; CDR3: CASSTGTREETQYF
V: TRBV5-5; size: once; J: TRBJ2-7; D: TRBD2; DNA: TGTGCCAGCAGTAGCCGGGAGGGTTCCTACGAGCAGTACTTC; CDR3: CASSSREGSYEQYF
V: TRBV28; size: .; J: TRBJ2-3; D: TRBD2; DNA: TGTGCCAGCAGTTCCACTTCTAGCGGGAGGGCCACAGATACGCAGTATTTT; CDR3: CASSSTSSGRATDTQYF